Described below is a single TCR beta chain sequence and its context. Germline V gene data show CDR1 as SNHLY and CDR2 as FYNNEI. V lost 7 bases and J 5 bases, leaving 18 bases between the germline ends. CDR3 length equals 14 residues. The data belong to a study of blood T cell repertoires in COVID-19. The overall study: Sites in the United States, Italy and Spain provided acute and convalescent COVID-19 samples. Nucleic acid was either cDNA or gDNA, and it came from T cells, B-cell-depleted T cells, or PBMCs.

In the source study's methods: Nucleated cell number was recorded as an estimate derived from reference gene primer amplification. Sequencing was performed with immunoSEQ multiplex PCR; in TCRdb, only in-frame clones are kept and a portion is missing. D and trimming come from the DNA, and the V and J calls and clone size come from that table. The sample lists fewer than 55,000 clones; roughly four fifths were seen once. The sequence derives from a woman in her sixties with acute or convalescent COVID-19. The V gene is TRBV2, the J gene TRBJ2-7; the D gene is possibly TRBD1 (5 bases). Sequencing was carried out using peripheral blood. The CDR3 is CASKWAERTNEQYF. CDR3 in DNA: TGTGCCAGCAAGTGGGCAGAAAGGACAAACGAGCAGTACTTC.